Listed here are 15 T cell receptor beta chains from one sample, sequenced in a study of cytomegalovirus exposure and HLA in healthy donors. Amplification used 60 Vbeta primers and 13 Jbeta primers. The data were produced by immunoSEQ multiplex PCR, yet TCRdb's version contains in-frame clones alone and is incomplete. Of 100,000 to 150,000 clones detected, about four fifths appear once; the ten largest clones hold nearly 9.5%. The specimen sequenced was PBMCs. These receptors came from a woman aged 45-60 years in good health and CMV-seropositive.

This clone was seen a few times. This sequence joins TRBV5-4 and TRBJ1-2; a possible D gene is TRBD1 (5 bases). CDR1 and CDR2 (germline): SGHNT, YYREEE (reference sequence). The CDR3 is made up of 16 amino acids. Trimming cost V 3 bases and J 5 bases, with 20 bases left between them. Here the CDR3 reads CASSSGGVDSGYGYTF. CDR3 bases: TGTGCCAGCAGCTCGGGGGGGGTCGACAGCGGATATGGCTACACCTTC.

The chain links TRBV27 to TRBJ1-6; 7 nucleotides match TRBD1. V dropped 0 bases and J dropped 13; count of bases not matched to a gene: 12. The germline V gene has CDR1 MNHEY and CDR2 SMNVEV (reference sequence). The CDR3 length is 16 residues. As DNA, the CDR3 is TGTGCCAGCAGTTTATCCCGTGGGACAGCCCCCCCGCCCCTCCACTTT. Its translation is CASSLSRGTAPPPLHF.

The chain couples TRBV10-3 to TRBJ1-1; D remains ambiguous. Trimming pared 3 bases from V and 8 bases from J, leaving 7 bases between. This CDR3 has 11 amino acids. In germline, CDR1 is ENHRY, CDR2 SYGVKD. The CDR3 DNA follows: TGTGCCATCAGTGATCTCGAGGAAGCTTTCTTT. Translating gives CAISDLEEAFF.

V and J are TRBV4-2 and TRBJ2-3; 12 bases align to TRBD2. V lost 4 bases, J lost 4 bases, and 6 bases stayed unmatched. This CDR3 region has 16 residues. Germline V CDR1 and CDR2: LGHNA, YNFKEQ. The CDR3 region has the DNA TGTGCCAGCAGCCCAGCTAGCGGGAGGGTCGCAGATACGCAGTATTTT. Its translation is CASSPASGRVADTQYF.

The J gene is TRBJ1-6, the V gene TRBV5-4; D is unclear. There are 15 residues in the CDR3. Germline loops: CDR1 SGHNT, CDR2 YYREEE (reference sequence). The V and J ends lost 1 base and 8 bases respectively, with 13 bases between them. In DNA, the CDR3 is TGTGCCAGCAGCTTGCGCAGCTCCGGGGATTCACCCCTCCACTTT. It codes for CASSLRSSGDSPLHF. Supplemented by reference TRBV5-4 and TRBJ1-6, the full variable domain reads ETGVTQSPTHLIKTRGQQVTLRCSSQSGHNTVSWYQQALGQGPQFIFQYYREEENGRGNFPPRFSGLQFPNYSSELNVNALELDDSALYLCASSLRSSGDSPLHFGNGTRLTVT.

V and J are TRBV28 and TRBJ1-2; 7 bases are a match to TRBD1. Germline CDR1 is MDHEN and CDR2 is SYDVKM. The J segment lost 5 bases and the V segment lost 2 bases, leaving 2 bases of the junction unmatched. The CDR3 extends over 13 amino acids. The CDR3 sequence: CASSLEGAYGYTF. The CDR3 DNA reads as TGTGCCAGCAGTTTAGAGGGGGCGTATGGCTACACCTTC.

This clone has at least ten counts. The CDR3 spells CASSEILRHPGAGELFF. CDR3 coding DNA: TGTGCCAGCAGTGAAATCTTGAGACACCCAGGGGCCGGGGAGCTGTTTTTT. The V call is TRBV6-1, the J call TRBJ2-2; D is perhaps TRBD1 (6 bases). CDR3 size: 17 residues. Looked up from germline, CDR1 is MNHNS and CDR2 is SASEGT. Trimming stripped 2 bases from V and 6 bases from J, with 19 bases between.

The chain has TRBV2 and TRBJ1-4; D unclear. This CDR3 has 14 amino acids. CDR1 and CDR2 from the germline V gene are SNHLY and FYNNEI. The germline V and J ends were trimmed by 5 bases and 0 bases, with 7 bases remaining between them. CDR3 amino acids: CASSNGATNEKLFF. As DNA, the CDR3 is TGTGCCAGCAGTAACGGAGCAACTAATGAAAAACTGTTTTTT.

The table lists this clone with a few counts. The chain recombines TRBV23-1 with TRBJ2-5; TRBD1 agrees at 7 bases. TRBV23-1 is an ORF, with its function uncertain. With 3 bases clipped from V and 5 bases from J, the junction kept 15 bases outside the gene matches. The CDR3 contains 17 residues. CDR3 in amino acids: CASSHLISEGAEETQYF. The CDR3 coding sequence is TGCGCCAGCAGTCACTTAATATCAGAGGGGGCAGAGGAGACCCAGTACTTC.

This chain links TRBV6-5 with TRBJ2-3, with D perhaps TRBD2 (5 bases). The germline CDR1 and CDR2 sequences are MNHEY and SVGAGI. The germline V and J ends were trimmed by 7 bases and 3 bases, with 14 bases remaining between them. The CDR3 runs to 14 residues. CDR3 coding DNA: TGTGCCAGCACGGCTAGCCCTTCAACAGATACGCAGTATTTT. Its protein product is CASTASPSTDTQYF.

This clone has more than one count but fewer than ten. The J gene is TRBJ2-2, the V gene TRBV6-1; D call uncertain. The CDR3 has 13 residues. Trimming took 7 bases from V and 2 from J, leaving 8 bases between them. Germline CDR1 and CDR2: MNHNS and SASEGT. CDR3: CASTQVNTGELFF. CDR3 bases: TGTGCCAGCACCCAGGTCAACACCGGGGAGCTGTTTTTT.

This clone appeared a few times. This chain uses TRBV30 with TRBJ2-2; D is undetermined. The CDR3 length is 14 residues. The germline CDR1 and CDR2 sequences are GTSNPN and SVGIG (reference sequence). The V gene lost 2 bases and the J gene lost 4 bases, with 11 bases spanning the gap. In DNA, the CDR3 is TGTGCCTGGAGTAGTCAGGCGACCACCGGGGAGCTGTTTTTT. Its translation: CAWSSQATTGELFF.

This chain connects TRBV7-2 to TRBJ1-3, with a weak D call TRBD1 (6 bases). The CDR3 length is 14 residues. Germline V gene lookup returns CDR1 SGHTA and CDR2 FQGNSA. V gave up 3 bases and J gave up 1 base, with 7 bases separating them. The CDR3 DNA reads TGTGCCAGCAGCTTTACAGGGTCTGGAAACACCATATATTTT. Translating gives CASSFTGSGNTIYF.

This sequence joins TRBV15 and TRBJ1-3, with 8 bases matching TRBD1. The ends lost 3 bases at V and 0 bases at J; junction bases unmatched: 4. CDR3 length equals 16 residues. The germline V gene encodes CDR1 LNHNV and CDR2 YYDKDF (reference sequence). For the CDR3, the DNA is TGTGCCACCAGCAGGCCCACAGGGGGCTCTGGAAACACCATATATTTT. Protein sequence: CATSRPTGGSGNTIYF.

The chain has TRBV5-1 and TRBJ2-7; perhaps TRBD1 as D (6 bases). The CDR3 is 14 amino acids. Deletions cut 4 bases from V and 1 base from J, with 12 bases between. Per the germline V gene, CDR1 is SGHRS and CDR2 is YFSETQ. The CDR3 reads CASSTRTASYEQYF. The CDR3 nucleotides read TGCGCCAGCAGCACACGGACAGCTTCCTACGAGCAGTACTTC.